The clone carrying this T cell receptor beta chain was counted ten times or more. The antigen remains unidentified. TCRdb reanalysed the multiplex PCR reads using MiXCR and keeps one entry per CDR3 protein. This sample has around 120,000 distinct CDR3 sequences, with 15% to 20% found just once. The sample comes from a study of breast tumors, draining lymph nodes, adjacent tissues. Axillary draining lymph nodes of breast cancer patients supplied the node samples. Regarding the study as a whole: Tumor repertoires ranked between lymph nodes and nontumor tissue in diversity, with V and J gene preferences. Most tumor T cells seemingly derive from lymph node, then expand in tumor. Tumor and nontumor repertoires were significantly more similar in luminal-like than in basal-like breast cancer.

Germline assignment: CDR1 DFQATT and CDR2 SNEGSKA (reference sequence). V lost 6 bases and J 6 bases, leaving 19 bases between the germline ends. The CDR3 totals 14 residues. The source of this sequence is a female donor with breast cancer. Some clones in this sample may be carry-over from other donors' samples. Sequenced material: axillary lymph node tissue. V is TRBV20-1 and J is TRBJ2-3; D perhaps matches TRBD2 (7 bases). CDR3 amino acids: CSAALLGGADTQYF. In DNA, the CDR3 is TGCAGTGCCGCCCTTTTGGGGGGGGCCGATACGCAGTATTTT.